This T cell receptor beta chain was identified in a study of blood T cells in healthy people across ages. There are 17 residues in the CDR3. V was clipped by 5 bases and J by 2 bases, with 22 bases between them. Per germline, CDR1 SGHKS and CDR2 YYEKEE (reference sequence). Broader study findings: TCR beta diversity correlated strongly with naive T cell percentage. Without sorted subsets, naive and antigen-experienced compartments could not be conclusively compared.

As for this clonotype: The antigen is undetermined.

A second about 7 to 12 cycle PCR used barcoded and J-beta primers. MiXCR, run by TCRdb on the 5' RACE reads, gives a single entry per CDR3 protein. This table has about 780,000 distinct CDR3 sequences, around 45% appearing once. Donor samples were obtained from healthy Caucasian individuals from Russia, aged 6 to 90. The chain combines TRBV5-5 with TRBJ2-5; either TRBD1 or TRBD2 may supply D (5 bases each). The sample consisted of blood. The origin of this receptor is a man at least 80 years old in good health. CDR3 amino acids: CASSPLGRRIVQETQYF. The CDR3 DNA reads as TGTGCCAGCAGTCCCCTGGGACGACGAATCGTACAAGAGACCCAGTACTTC.